These 22 T cell receptor beta chains share one sample of origin, sequenced in a study of glioma-infiltrating T cells after dendritic cell vaccination. Clones were sequenced by immunoSEQ multiplex PCR, and TCRdb holds only the in-frame ones, with some missing. The sample holds 80,000 to 95,000 clones, less than 85% seen once. The time point denotes: after dendritic cell vaccination, including at tumor progression/relapse. Specimen: blood, collected after dendritic cell vaccination. Every receptor here comes from a human donor with glioblastoma.

This rearrangement joins TRBV2 to TRBJ2-1; 10 nucleotides agree with TRBD1. CDR1 and CDR2 (germline): SNHLY, FYNNEI. This CDR3 has 16 amino acids. Germline trimming cut 6 bases from V and 0 bases from J; bases unmatched to any gene: 5. The CDR3 reads CASRTGGRGSYNEQFF. The CDR3 bases are TGTGCCAGCAGGACAGGGGGCCGGGGCTCCTACAATGAGCAGTTCTTC.

The V and J genes are TRBV18 and TRBJ1-1; TRBD1 might be the D (5 bases). The CDR3 is made up of 13 amino acids. V lost 3 bases to trimming and J lost 1 base, with 6 bases between them. Per germline, CDR1 KGHSH and CDR2 LQKENI. The CDR3 nucleotides are TGTGCCAGCTCACCGCAGGGGAACACTGAAGCTTTCTTT. The encoded protein is CASSPQGNTEAFF.

The chain joins TRBV7-2 to TRBJ2-3; 9 nucleotides align to TRBD2. V shed 2 bases and J 4 bases; nucleotides not matched to a gene: 7. The CDR3 extends over 16 amino acids. The germline gives CDR1 SGHTA, CDR2 FQGNSA. The CDR3 DNA sequence: TGTGCCAGCAGCTTACAATCTAGCGGGAACGCAGATACGCAGTATTTT. Amino acid sequence: CASSLQSSGNADTQYF.

V usage is TRBV11-3 and J usage is TRBJ2-1; TRBD2 is a possible D gene (5 bases). Germline V lookup: CDR1 SGHNT, CDR2 YENEEA. Trimming removed 5 bases from V and 4 bases from J, with 12 bases in between. This CDR3 region has 14 residues. CDR3 in DNA: TGTGCCAGCAGCATCAGCGGCGGGTACAATGAGCAGTTCTTC. Amino acids: CASSISGGYNEQFF.

The CDR3 region is CAWSADRARYGYTF. The CDR3 coding sequence is TGTGCCTGGAGTGCGGACAGGGCGAGATATGGCTACACCTTC. This chain connects TRBV30 to TRBJ1-2; TRBD1 matches 8 bases. With 1 base clipped from V and 5 bases from J, the junction kept 6 bases outside the gene matches. This CDR3 has 14 amino acids. The germline CDR1 and CDR2 sequences are GTSNPN and SVGIG (reference sequence).

This clone was counted at least ten times. V and J are TRBV19 and TRBJ1-4; TRBD1 matches 8 bases. The V gene's germline CDR1 is LNHDA and CDR2 SQIVND (reference sequence). Trimming took 5 bases from V and 8 from J; bases not matched to a gene: 10. This CDR3 is built from 15 residues. The CDR3 nucleotides read TGTGCCAGTAGTGTCTCCGACAGGGGACGGGAAAAACTGTTTTTT. Protein product: CASSVSDRGREKLFF.

The chain links TRBV5-4 to TRBJ2-6; D unclear. Between the trimmed V and J ends, which lost 1 base and 4 bases, there was a span of 9 bases. CDR1 SGHNT and CDR2 YYREEE come from the germline V gene (reference sequence). This CDR3 has 15 residues. This CDR3 is CASSLRQNGANVLTF. CDR3 sequence (DNA): TGTGCCAGCAGCTTGAGACAAAACGGGGCCAACGTCCTGACTTTC.

The chain couples TRBV20-1 to TRBJ2-1; unclear D gene. Trimming pared 0 bases from V and 13 bases from J, leaving 7 bases between. From germline, CDR1 is DFQATT and CDR2 SNEGSKA (reference sequence). The CDR3 has 10 residues. The CDR3 DNA reads as TGCAGTGCTAGAGACGTAGAACAGTTCTTC. Translation: CSARDVEQFF.

The rearrangement links TRBV6-5 to TRBJ2-2; TRBD1 might be the D (6 bases). CDR1 is MNHEY and CDR2 is SVGAGI in the germline V gene. This CDR3 has 15 amino acids. V was cut by 2 bases and J by 1 base, with 8 bases left in between. The chain's CDR3 is CASSYVGQNTGELFF. In nucleotides, the CDR3 is TGTGCCAGCAGTTACGTGGGACAGAACACCGGGGAGCTGTTTTTT.

This clone has just a few counts. At the DNA level, this CDR3 is encoded by other sequences in the same sample as well. CDR3 sequence reads: CASSSPTSGSSYEQYF. The CDR3 nucleotides are TGTGCCAGCAGCTCCCCAACTAGCGGGTCTTCCTACGAGCAGTACTTC. The chain combines TRBV28 with TRBJ2-7; TRBD2 matches 9 bases. CDR1 is MDHEN, CDR2 SYDVKM, per germline. The V segment lost 6 bases and the J segment 1 base; nucleotides outside the gene matches: 10. The CDR3 length is 16 residues.

The V call is TRBV10-3, the J call TRBJ2-3; 8 nucleotides agree with TRBD1. Looked up from germline, CDR1 is ENHRY and CDR2 is SYGVKD. J was trimmed by 3 bases and V by 3 bases; bases with no gene match: 5. The CDR3 covers 15 residues. The CDR3 protein is CAISDGQGGTDTQYF. CDR3 DNA sequence: TGTGCCATCAGTGATGGACAGGGTGGGACAGATACGCAGTATTTT.

This clone was picked up a small number of times. The chain is built from TRBV7-9 and TRBJ2-7, with D possibly being TRBD2 (5 bases). V lost 4 bases and J lost 1, with 11 bases in between. Germline-derived CDR1 and CDR2 are SEHNR and FQNEAQ (reference sequence). The CDR3 extends over 14 amino acids. DNA for the CDR3: TGTGCCAGCAGCTCGACCGGGGTGTCCTACGAGCAGTACTTC. This codes for CASSSTGVSYEQYF.

Only one count was recorded for this clone. The chain couples TRBV13 to TRBJ1-2; 7 nucleotides line up with TRBD1. This CDR3 is built from 16 residues. V gave up 6 bases and J gave up 5 bases; unmatched junction bases: 15. Germline V gives CDR1 PRHDT, CDR2 FYEKMQ (reference sequence). The CDR3, as DNA: TGTGCCAGCAGTACCGGCGCCCGACAGGGCAGATATGGCTACACCTTC. Its translation: CASSTGARQGRYGYTF.

This clone has a handful of counts. V gene TRBV9 combines with J gene TRBJ2-2, with 14 bases lining up with TRBD2. CDR1 is SGDLS and CDR2 is YYNGEE in the germline V gene. The V segment lost 0 bases and the J segment 4 bases; nucleotides outside the gene matches: 14. This CDR3 comprises 21 residues. CDR3 in DNA: TGTGCCAGCAGCGTAGCTGCGGGACTAGCGGGAGACCCGAAATCCACCGGGGAGCTGTTTTTT. Translating it yields CASSVAAGLAGDPKSTGELFF.

The chain joins TRBV28 to TRBJ1-4, with TRBD1 identical over 7 bases. After removal of 3 bases from V and 3 bases from J, the junction contained 10 bases not matched to a gene. The CDR3 runs to 17 residues. Germline loops: CDR1 MDHEN, CDR2 SYDVKM. The CDR3 coding sequence is TGTGCCAGCAGTTTTAGCTCCGGGAGGGGGCCTAATGAAAAACTGTTTTTT. As protein: CASSFSSGRGPNEKLFF.

This chain joins TRBV19 and TRBJ1-2; D not certain. In germline, CDR1 is LNHDA, CDR2 SQIVND (reference sequence). V was clipped by 1 base and J by 4 bases, with 16 bases between them. CDR3 length equals 16 residues. The CDR3 region is CASSIAYNRGLYGYTF. The CDR3 nucleotides read TGTGCCAGTAGTATAGCGTACAATCGCGGCCTCTATGGCTACACCTTC.

The chain recombines TRBV28 with TRBJ1-6; no clear D gene. V lost 8 bases and J 0 bases, leaving 5 bases between the germline ends. The CDR3 totals 13 residues. Per the germline V gene, CDR1 is MDHEN and CDR2 is SYDVKM. This CDR3 is CASYSSYNSPLHF. The DNA for the CDR3 is TGTGCCAGCTACAGCTCCTATAATTCACCCCTCCACTTT. The entire variable domain, with the rest obtained from reference TRBV28 and TRBJ1-6, is as follows: DVKVTQSSRYLVKRTGEKVFLECVQDMDHENMFWYRQDPGLGLRLIYFSYDVKMKEKGDIPEGYSVSREKKERFSLILESASTNQTSMYLCASYSSYNSPLHFGNGTRLTVT.

This clone was counted only a few times. The chain joins TRBV19 to TRBJ2-7; maybe TRBD1 (6 bases). V dropped 2 bases and J dropped 3 bases, with 8 bases sitting between them. The CDR3 is 13 amino acids. The germline gives CDR1 LNHDA, CDR2 SQIVND (reference sequence). The CDR3 here is CASSIQGFYEQYF. The CDR3 coding sequence is TGTGCCAGTAGTATACAGGGGTTCTACGAGCAGTACTTC.

This clone appeared once. The rearrangement uses TRBV6-5 and TRBJ1-2; 7 bases agree with TRBD1. Trimming took 6 bases from V and 8 from J; bases not matched to a gene: 9. Germline V CDR1 and CDR2: MNHEY, SVGAGI. This CDR3 comprises 13 residues. CDR3 nucleotide sequence: TGTGCCAGCAGGACTACAGGGGTAGTGGGCTACACCTTC. Its translation is CASRTTGVVGYTF.

This clone was picked up one time. This chain uses TRBV7-8 with TRBJ1-2, with TRBD1 as a possible D gene (6 bases). This CDR3 comprises 17 residues. Germline CDR1 reads SGHVS; CDR2 reads FQNEAQ. V was pared by 7 bases and J by 4 bases, with 25 bases between. The CDR3 nucleotides read TGTGCCAGCACCCCCCAGACAGGACATTCAGCGGCCTATGGCTACACCTTC. Its protein is CASTPQTGHSAAYGYTF.

This clone showed up just a few times. This chain links TRBV5-6 with TRBJ2-7, with no clear D. The germline V gene has CDR1 SGHDT and CDR2 YYEEEE. The CDR3 spans 14 residues. The V end lost 2 bases, the J end lost 1 base, and 10 bases lay between the germline ends. The CDR3 protein is CASSLRRSSYEQYF. The CDR3 coding sequence is TGTGCCAGCAGCTTAAGACGGAGTTCCTACGAGCAGTACTTC.

The rearrangement uses TRBV29-1 and TRBJ2-7; D is possibly TRBD1 (6 bases). Germline CDR1 reads SQVTM; CDR2 reads ANQGSEA. The CDR3 sequence is 11 residues long. V was cut by 7 bases and J by 3 bases, with 10 bases left in between. CDR3 in DNA: TGCAGCGCTGGACAGAGCTACGAGCAGTACTTC. This gives the protein CSAGQSYEQYF.